Listed below are T cell receptor beta chains from one sample, sequenced in a study of blood T cell repertoires in COVID-19. Some clones are missing from TCRdb's copy, which holds only in-frame ones; the method was immunoSEQ multiplex PCR. The sample records more than 95,000 clones, around four fifths being singletons. The sequenced material came from peripheral blood. Source of these receptors: a man aged 60 to 69 with acute or convalescent COVID-19. Both conserved end residues are trimmed from each CDR3. Fields, in order: V gene, J gene, CDR3 protein.

v_call: TRBV5-1
j_call: TRBJ2-3
cdr3_aa: ASSLALAGGEGTQY

v_call: TRBV6-6
j_call: TRBJ1-5
cdr3_aa: ASSQGQVGNQPQH

v_call: TRBV18
j_call: TRBJ2-3
cdr3_aa: ASSPRWANTDTQY

v_call: TRBV5-1
j_call: TRBJ2-5
cdr3_aa: ASSQTGLGEETQY

v_call: TRBV25-1
j_call: TRBJ2-5
cdr3_aa: ASSDYRGWGQETQY

v_call: TRBV7-9
j_call: TRBJ1-1
cdr3_aa: ASSSPGSAEAF

v_call: TRBV5-1
j_call: TRBJ2-7
cdr3_aa: ASGPGVYEQY

v_call: TRBV7-6
j_call: TRBJ1-5
cdr3_aa: ASSLPGVNQPQH

v_call: TRBV12-3/TRBV12-4
j_call: TRBJ1-1
cdr3_aa: ASSFEGDTEAF

v_call: TRBV11-2
j_call: TRBJ1-1
cdr3_aa: ASTRGAGLYMNTEAF

v_call: TRBV7-4
j_call: TRBJ1-6
cdr3_aa: ASSLGEPLH

v_call: TRBV12-3/TRBV12-4
j_call: TRBJ1-3
cdr3_aa: ASSPGQGEH

v_call: TRBV2
j_call: TRBJ2-5
cdr3_aa: ASTGETQY

v_call: TRBV9
j_call: TRBJ1-2
cdr3_aa: ASSDYGTAVGYT

v_call: TRBV28
j_call: TRBJ2-3
cdr3_aa: ASSPSLGGMGTDTQY

v_call: TRBV5-6
j_call: TRBJ1-4
cdr3_aa: ASSLSPGRAEREKLF

v_call: TRBV15
j_call: TRBJ2-1
cdr3_aa: ATSRGGGGHNEQF

v_call: TRBV6-2/TRBV6-3
j_call: TRBJ2-5
cdr3_aa: ASSRGQGRVVGETQY

v_call: TRBV7-9
j_call: TRBJ2-7
cdr3_aa: ASSLAYSGGRSSYEQY

v_call: TRBV29-1
j_call: TRBJ2-3
cdr3_aa: SVMPGGSTDTQY

v_call: TRBV19
j_call: TRBJ1-2
cdr3_aa: ASCLKDRELYGYT

v_call: TRBV5-6
j_call: TRBJ1-2
cdr3_aa: ASSLGLTAGYGYT

v_call: TRBV24-1
j_call: TRBJ1-2
cdr3_aa: ATSDWTGSSMDGYT

v_call: TRBV4-1
j_call: TRBJ2-7
cdr3_aa: ASSQEGQGNEQY

v_call: TRBV5-1
j_call: TRBJ2-5
cdr3_aa: ASGSPASGRARVETQY

v_call: TRBV27
j_call: TRBJ1-5
cdr3_aa: ASSTRTGPNQPQH

v_call: TRBV5-6
j_call: TRBJ1-5
cdr3_aa: ASSKLRQLYQPQH

v_call: TRBV7-9
j_call: TRBJ1-1
cdr3_aa: ASSPGGGRANTEAF

v_call: TRBV24-1
j_call: TRBJ1-5
cdr3_aa: ATSDRGLGGNQPQH

v_call: TRBV5-1
j_call: TRBJ1-1
cdr3_aa: ASSFSEGYTEAF